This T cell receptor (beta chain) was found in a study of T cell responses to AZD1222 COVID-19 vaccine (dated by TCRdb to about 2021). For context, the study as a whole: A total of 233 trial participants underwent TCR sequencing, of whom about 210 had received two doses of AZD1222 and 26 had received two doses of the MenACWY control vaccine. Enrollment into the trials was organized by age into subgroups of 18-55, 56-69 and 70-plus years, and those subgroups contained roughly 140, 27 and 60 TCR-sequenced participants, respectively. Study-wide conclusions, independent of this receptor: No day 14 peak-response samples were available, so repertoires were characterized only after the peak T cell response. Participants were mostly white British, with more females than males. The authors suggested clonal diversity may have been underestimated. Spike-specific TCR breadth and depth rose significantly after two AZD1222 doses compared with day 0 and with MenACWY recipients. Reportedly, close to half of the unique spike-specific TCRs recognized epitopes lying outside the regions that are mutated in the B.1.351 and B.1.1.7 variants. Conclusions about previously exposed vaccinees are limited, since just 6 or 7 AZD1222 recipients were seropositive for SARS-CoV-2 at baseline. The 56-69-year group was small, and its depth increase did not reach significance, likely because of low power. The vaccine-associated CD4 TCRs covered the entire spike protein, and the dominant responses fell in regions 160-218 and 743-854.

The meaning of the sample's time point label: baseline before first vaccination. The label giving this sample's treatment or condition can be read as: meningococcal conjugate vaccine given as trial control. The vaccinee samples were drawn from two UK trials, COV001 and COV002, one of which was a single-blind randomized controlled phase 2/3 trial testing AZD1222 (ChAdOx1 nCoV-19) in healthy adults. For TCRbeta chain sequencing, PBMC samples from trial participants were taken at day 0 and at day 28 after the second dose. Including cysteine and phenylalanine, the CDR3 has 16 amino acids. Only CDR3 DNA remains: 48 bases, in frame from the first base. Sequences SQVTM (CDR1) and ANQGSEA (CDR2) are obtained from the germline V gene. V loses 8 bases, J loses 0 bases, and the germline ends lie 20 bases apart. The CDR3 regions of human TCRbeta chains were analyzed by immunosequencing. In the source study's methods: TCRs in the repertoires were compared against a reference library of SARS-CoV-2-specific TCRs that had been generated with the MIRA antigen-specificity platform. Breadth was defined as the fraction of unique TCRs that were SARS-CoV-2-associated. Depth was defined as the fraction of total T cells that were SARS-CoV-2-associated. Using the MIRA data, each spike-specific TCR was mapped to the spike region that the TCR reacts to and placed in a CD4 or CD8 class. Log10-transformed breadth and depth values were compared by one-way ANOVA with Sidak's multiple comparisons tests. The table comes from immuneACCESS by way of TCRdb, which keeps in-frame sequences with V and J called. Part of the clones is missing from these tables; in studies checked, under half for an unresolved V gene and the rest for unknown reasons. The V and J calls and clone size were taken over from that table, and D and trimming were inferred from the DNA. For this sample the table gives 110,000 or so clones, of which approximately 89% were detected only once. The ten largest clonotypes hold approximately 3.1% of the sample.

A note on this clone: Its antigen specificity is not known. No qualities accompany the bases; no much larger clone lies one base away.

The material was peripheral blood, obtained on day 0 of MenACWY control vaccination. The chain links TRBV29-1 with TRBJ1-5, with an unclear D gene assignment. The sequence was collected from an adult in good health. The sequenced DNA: TGCAGCCCCAAAGGCAGAAGAATTTATAGCAATCAGCCCCAGCATTTT. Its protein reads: CSPKGRRIYSNQPQHF.